This entry lists 14 T cell receptor beta chains sequenced from one sample in a study of blood T cells in healthy people across ages. A J-beta primer mix and a sample-barcoded 5' primer were used in a second PCR of roughly 7 to 12 cycles. TCRdb analysed the 5' RACE reads with MiXCR anew, one entry per CDR3 protein. The sample carries some 1,500,000 distinct CDR3 sequences, about 42% recorded once. The specimen was blood. The receptor source for this set is a woman younger than 30 in good health.

Comment on this clonotype: A much bigger clone sits one base away, suggesting this may be a read error. The V gene is TRBV4-2, the J gene TRBJ2-5; no clear D. CDR1 LGHNA and CDR2 YNFKEQ come from the germline V gene. The CDR3 is 16 amino acids. The chain's CDR3 is CASSQDSTARREAQYF. The DNA of the CDR3 is TGTGCCAGCAGCCAAGATTCTACCGCACGGAGAGAGGCCCAGTACTTC.

There are a few counts of this clonotype. A read error may explain this, as a much larger clone is one base away. J is TRBJ2-5 and V is TRBV27, with D possibly TRBD1 on 6 matching bases. The tail of the sequence fits TRBJ2-7 better, so the J call may be wrong. CDR1 MNHEY and CDR2 SMNVEV come from the germline V gene (reference sequence). This CDR3 has 13 amino acids. The CDR3 sequence: CASSLQGSHEQYF. The CDR3 DNA follows: TGTGCCAGCAGTTTACAGGGGAGCCACGAGCAGTACTTC.

The CDR3 DNA reads as TGCAGTGCTAGAGCGGCGACTAGCGGGAGGTTGTACGAGCAGTTCTTC. Its protein is CSARAATSGRLYEQFF. V is TRBV20-1 and J is TRBJ2-1; 13 positions agree with TRBD2. J lost 10 bases, V lost 1 base, and 10 bases had no gene match. The CDR3 extends over 16 amino acids. Germline CDR1 and CDR2: DFQATT and SNEGSKA (reference sequence).

The chain recombines TRBV6-6 with TRBJ2-7; D remains unclear. The CDR3 is 15 amino acids. The germline V gene encodes CDR1 MNHNY and CDR2 SVGAGI (reference sequence). V shed 5 bases and J shed 7 bases, with 21 bases lying between them. Here the CDR3 reads CASSLLRDGDTEQYF. CDR3 in DNA: TGTGCCAGCAGTCTTCTCCGCGACGGCGACACTGAGCAGTACTTC.

This chain links TRBV6-6 with TRBJ2-5; the D gene is possibly TRBD2 (5 bases). CDR3 size: 13 residues. V lost 0 bases and J 13 bases, leaving 15 bases between the germline ends. Looked up from germline, CDR1 is MNHNY and CDR2 is SVGAGI (reference sequence). CDR3 sequence: CASSYSAVRERYF. The CDR3 bases are TGTGCCAGCAGTTACTCGGCGGTAAGGGAGCGGTACTTC.

This chain uses TRBV28 with TRBJ1-5; 7 nucleotides agree with TRBD1. V lost 5 bases, J lost 7 bases, and 8 bases stayed unmatched. The CDR3 runs to 14 residues. In germline, CDR1 is MDHEN, CDR2 SYDVKM. The CDR3 bases are TGTGCCAGCAGTAACAGGGGAAGGGGACAGCCCCAGCATTTT. Amino acids: CASSNRGRGQPQHF.

The rearrangement links TRBV12-5 to TRBJ2-1; no clear D gene. Trimming took off 0 bases at V and 9 bases at J, with 9 bases between the two ends. Germline-derived CDR1 and CDR2 are LGHNT and FRNRAP. The CDR3 covers 13 residues. Here the CDR3 reads CASGLVVGGEQFF. CDR3 sequence (DNA): TGTGCTAGTGGTTTGGTAGTCGGCGGTGAGCAGTTCTTC.

This clonotype was detected ten times or more. J is TRBJ1-2 and V is TRBV20-1, with no clear D. V was trimmed by 5 bases and J by 2 bases, leaving 15 bases between them. The CDR3 runs to 14 residues. CDR1 and CDR2 from the germline V gene are DFQATT and SNEGSKA (reference sequence). CDR3 coding DNA: TGCAGTGCTCCCACCCGGGTCAGCAACTATGGCTACACCTTC. It encodes CSAPTRVSNYGYTF.

This clonotype was counted a few times. V usage is TRBV6-4 and J usage is TRBJ2-1, with D maybe TRBD1 (6 bases). V was pared by 2 bases and J by 8 bases, with 16 bases between. The CDR3 is made up of 15 amino acids. Germline lookup yields CDR1 MRHNA and CDR2 SNTAGT. In DNA, the CDR3 is TGTGCCAGCAGTGACGGACATGGGGGCTCTGATGAGCAGTTCTTC. Translated, it gives CASSDGHGGSDEQFF.

This clonotype was counted between two and nine times. The rearrangement links TRBV3-1 to TRBJ1-4; 7 bases align to TRBD1. Trimming took 6 bases from V and 7 from J; bases not matched to a gene: 5. The CDR3 has 13 amino acids. The germline gives CDR1 LGHDT, CDR2 YNNKEL (reference sequence). The CDR3: CASRAGTVEKLFF. The CDR3 coding sequence is TGTGCCAGCAGGGCAGGGACAGTTGAAAAACTGTTTTTT.

A few counts support this clonotype. The chain couples TRBV20-1 to TRBJ2-5; no clear D. Near its end, the DNA agrees better with TRBJ2-7, so the J call may be wrong. CDR3 length equals 9 residues. Germline V lookup: CDR1 DFQATT, CDR2 SNEGSKA (reference sequence). CDR3 loop: CSVGIEQYF. CDR3 nucleotide sequence: TGCAGTGTTGGGATCGAGCAGTACTTC.

The chain joins TRBV9 to TRBJ2-5, with TRBD1 as a possible D gene (6 bases). Trimming cost V 4 bases and J 10 bases, with 11 bases left between them. The germline CDR1 and CDR2 sequences are SGDLS and YYNGEE. This CDR3 is 11 amino acids long. DNA of the CDR3: TGTGCCAGCAGCACTCGACAGGACCAGTACTTC. Residues: CASSTRQDQYF. Together with reference TRBV9 and TRBJ2-5, the CDR3 gives the full variable domain: DSGVTQTPKHLITATGQRVTLRCSPRSGDLSVYWYQQSLDQGLQFLIQYYNGEERAKGNILERFSAQQFPDLHSELNLSSLELGDSALYFCASSTRQDQYFGPGTRLLVL.

The chain carries TRBV20-1 and TRBJ2-3, with D tentatively TRBD1 or TRBD2 (5 bases each). Per the germline V gene, CDR1 is DFQATT and CDR2 is SNEGSKA (reference sequence). This CDR3 has 14 residues. Deletions cut 8 bases from V and 5 bases from J, with 20 bases between. The CDR3 DNA follows: TGCAGTTTATCCGGGGCCTCGAGGTTAGATACGCAGTATTTT. This translates into CSLSGASRLDTQYF.

This clonotype has just a few counts. The V and J genes are TRBV5-1 and TRBJ2-3, with TRBD1 as a possible D gene (7 bases). The V gene's germline CDR1 is SGHRS and CDR2 YFSETQ. The CDR3 runs to 14 residues. V gave up 5 bases and J gave up 5 bases, with 15 bases separating them. CDR3 sequence (DNA): TGCGCCAGCAGATCCGACAGGGAGGTAGATACGCAGTATTTT. It encodes CASRSDREVDTQYF.